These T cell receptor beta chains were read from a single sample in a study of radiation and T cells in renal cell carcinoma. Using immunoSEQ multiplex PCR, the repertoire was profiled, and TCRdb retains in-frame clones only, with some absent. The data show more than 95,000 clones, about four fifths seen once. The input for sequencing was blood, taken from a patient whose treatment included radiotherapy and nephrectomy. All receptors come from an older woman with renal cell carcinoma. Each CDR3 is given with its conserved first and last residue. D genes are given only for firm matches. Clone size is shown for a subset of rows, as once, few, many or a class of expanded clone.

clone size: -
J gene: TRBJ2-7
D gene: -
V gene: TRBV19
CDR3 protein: CATSSLAPSYEQYF
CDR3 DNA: TGTGCCACGAGTTCCCTAGCTCCCTCCTACGAGCAGTACTTC

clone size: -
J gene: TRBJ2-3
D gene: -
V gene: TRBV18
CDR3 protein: CASSRDGSTDTQYF
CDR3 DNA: TGTGCCAGCTCCAGGGACGGTAGCACAGATACGCAGTATTTT

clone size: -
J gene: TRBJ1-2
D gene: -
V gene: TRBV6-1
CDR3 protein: CASRTDSYYGYTF
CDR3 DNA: TGTGCCAGCAGGACGGACAGCTACTATGGCTACACCTTC

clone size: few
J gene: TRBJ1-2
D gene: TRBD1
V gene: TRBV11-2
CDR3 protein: CASSPSSGQVLYGYTF
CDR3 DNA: TGTGCCAGCAGCCCTTCGTCGGGACAGGTACTCTATGGCTACACCTTC

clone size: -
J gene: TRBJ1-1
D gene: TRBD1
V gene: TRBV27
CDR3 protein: CASSYGTGFTEAFF
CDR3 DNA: TGTGCCAGCAGTTACGGGACAGGGTTCACTGAAGCTTTCTTT

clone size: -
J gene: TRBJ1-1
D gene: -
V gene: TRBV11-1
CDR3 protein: CASSFQSRLEAFF
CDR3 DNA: TGTGCCAGCAGCTTTCAGTCACGGCTTGAAGCTTTCTTT

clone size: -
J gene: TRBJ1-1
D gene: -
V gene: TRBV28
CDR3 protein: CASSLAQGRKTEAFF
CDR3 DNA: TGTGCCAGCAGTCTCGCACAGGGTCGGAAAACTGAAGCTTTCTTT

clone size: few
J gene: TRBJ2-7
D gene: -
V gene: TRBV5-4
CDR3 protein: CASSLSYHEQYF
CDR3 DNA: TGTGCCAGCAGCTTGTCGTATCACGAGCAGTACTTC

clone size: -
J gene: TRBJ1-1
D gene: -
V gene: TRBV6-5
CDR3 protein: CASSYSVMNTEAFF
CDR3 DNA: TGTGCCAGCAGTTACAGCGTAATGAACACTGAAGCTTTCTTT

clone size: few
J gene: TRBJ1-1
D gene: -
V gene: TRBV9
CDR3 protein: CASSGAHTEAFF
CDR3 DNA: TGTGCCAGCAGCGGAGCCCACACTGAAGCTTTCTTT

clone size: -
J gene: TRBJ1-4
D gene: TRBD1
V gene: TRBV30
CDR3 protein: CAWSKGQGGLNEKLFF
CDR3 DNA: TGTGCCTGGAGCAAGGGACAGGGGGGCCTTAATGAAAAACTGTTTTTT

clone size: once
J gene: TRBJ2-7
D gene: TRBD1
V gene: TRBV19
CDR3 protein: CASSPNRGLSYEQYF
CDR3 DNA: TGTGCCAGTAGTCCCAACAGGGGTCTCTCCTACGAGCAGTACTTC

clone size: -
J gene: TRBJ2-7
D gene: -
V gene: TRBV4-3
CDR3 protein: CASSLGTPLGYEQYF
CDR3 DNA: TGCGCCAGCAGCCTCGGGACTCCCCTCGGGTACGAGCAGTACTTC

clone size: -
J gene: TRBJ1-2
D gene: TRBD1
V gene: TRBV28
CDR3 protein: CASSPADRAYGYTF
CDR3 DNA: TGTGCCAGCAGTCCCGCGGACAGGGCATATGGCTACACCTTC

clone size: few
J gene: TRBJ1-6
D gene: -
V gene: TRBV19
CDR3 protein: CASSEVGDSPLHF
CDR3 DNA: TGTGCCAGTAGTGAAGTGGGTGATTCACCCCTCCACTTT

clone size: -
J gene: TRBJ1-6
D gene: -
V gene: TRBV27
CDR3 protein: CASSPGTSRSSPLHF
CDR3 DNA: TGTGCCAGCAGCCCGGGGACATCCAGGAGTTCACCCCTCCACTTT

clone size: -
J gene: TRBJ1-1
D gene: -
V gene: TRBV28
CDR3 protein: CASSLRGVGFYTEAFF
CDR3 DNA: TGTGCCAGCAGTTTGAGGGGGGTCGGGTTTTACACTGAAGCTTTCTTT

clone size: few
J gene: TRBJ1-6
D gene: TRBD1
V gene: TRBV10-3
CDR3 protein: CAISEQGAVTSPLHF
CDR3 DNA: TGTGCCATCAGTGAACAGGGGGCGGTGACGTCACCCCTCCACTTT

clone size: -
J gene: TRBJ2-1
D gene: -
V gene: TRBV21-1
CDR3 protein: CASSSDRGYNEQFF
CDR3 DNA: TGTGCCAGCAGCTCGGACAGGGGGTACAATGAGCAGTTCTTC

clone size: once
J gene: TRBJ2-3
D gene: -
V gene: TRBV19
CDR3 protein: CATSGGGADTQYF
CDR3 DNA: TGTGCTACCAGCGGAGGGGGCGCAGATACGCAGTATTTT

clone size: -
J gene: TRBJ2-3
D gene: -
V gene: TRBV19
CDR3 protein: CASSISGQPSTDTQYF
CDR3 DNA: TGTGCCAGTAGCATCTCCGGACAGCCTTCCACAGATACGCAGTATTTT

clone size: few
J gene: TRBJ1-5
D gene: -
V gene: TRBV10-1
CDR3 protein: CAPRGANREPQHF
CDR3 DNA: TGCGCCCCCAGGGGAGCCAATAGGGAGCCCCAGCATTTT

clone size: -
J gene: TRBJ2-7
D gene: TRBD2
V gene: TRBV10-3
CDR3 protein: CAISGLAGDEQYF
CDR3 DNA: TGTGCCATCAGTGGACTAGCGGGAGACGAGCAGTACTTC

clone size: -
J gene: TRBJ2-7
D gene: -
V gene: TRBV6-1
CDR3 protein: CASSDPGQILYEQYF
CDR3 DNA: TGTGCCAGCAGTGATCCGGGACAAATCCTCTACGAGCAGTACTTC

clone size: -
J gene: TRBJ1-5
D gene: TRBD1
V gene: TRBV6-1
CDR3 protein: CASSDNQGALQPQHF
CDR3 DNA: TGTGCCAGCAGTGATAATCAGGGGGCACTTCAGCCCCAGCATTTT

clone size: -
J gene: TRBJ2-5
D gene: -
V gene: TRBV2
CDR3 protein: CASSFQGNQETQYF
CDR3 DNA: TGTGCCAGCAGTTTCCAGGGGAACCAAGAGACCCAGTACTTC